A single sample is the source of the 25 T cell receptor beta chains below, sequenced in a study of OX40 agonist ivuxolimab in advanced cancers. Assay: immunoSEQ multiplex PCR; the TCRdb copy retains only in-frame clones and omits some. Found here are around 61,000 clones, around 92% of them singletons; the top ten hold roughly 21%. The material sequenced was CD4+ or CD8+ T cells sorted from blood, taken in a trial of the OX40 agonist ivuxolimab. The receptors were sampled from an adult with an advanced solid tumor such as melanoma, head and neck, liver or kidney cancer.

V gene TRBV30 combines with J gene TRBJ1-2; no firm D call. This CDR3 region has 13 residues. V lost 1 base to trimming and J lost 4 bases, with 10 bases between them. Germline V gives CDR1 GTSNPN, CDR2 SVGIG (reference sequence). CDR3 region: CAWSGGGGYGYTF. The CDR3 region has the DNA TGTGCCTGGAGTGGAGGTGGCGGCTATGGCTACACCTTC.

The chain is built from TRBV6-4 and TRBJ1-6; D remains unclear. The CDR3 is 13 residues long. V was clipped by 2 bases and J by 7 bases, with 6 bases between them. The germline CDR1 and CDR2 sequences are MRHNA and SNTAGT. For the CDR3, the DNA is TGTGCCAGCAGTGACACAGTGAATTCACCCCTCCACTTT. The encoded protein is CASSDTVNSPLHF.

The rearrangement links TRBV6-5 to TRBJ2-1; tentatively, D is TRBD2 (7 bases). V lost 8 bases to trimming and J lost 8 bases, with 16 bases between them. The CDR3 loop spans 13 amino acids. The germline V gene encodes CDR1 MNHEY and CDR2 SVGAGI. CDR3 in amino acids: CASRDYGGHEQFF. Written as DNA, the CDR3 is TGTGCCAGCCGGGACTACGGGGGGCATGAGCAGTTCTTC.

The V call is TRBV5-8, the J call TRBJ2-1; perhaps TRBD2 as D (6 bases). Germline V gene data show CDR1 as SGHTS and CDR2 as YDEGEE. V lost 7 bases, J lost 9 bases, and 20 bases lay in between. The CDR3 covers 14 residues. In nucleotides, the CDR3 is TGTGCCAGCCTCGAGATGACTAGTAAGGTTGAGCAGTTCTTC. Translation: CASLEMTSKVEQFF.

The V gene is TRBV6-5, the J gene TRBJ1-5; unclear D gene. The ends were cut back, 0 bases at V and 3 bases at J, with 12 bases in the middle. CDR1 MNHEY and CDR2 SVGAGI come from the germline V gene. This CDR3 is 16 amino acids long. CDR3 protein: CASSYSMGGNNQPQHF. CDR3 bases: TGTGCCAGCAGTTACTCGATGGGCGGGAACAATCAGCCCCAGCATTTT.

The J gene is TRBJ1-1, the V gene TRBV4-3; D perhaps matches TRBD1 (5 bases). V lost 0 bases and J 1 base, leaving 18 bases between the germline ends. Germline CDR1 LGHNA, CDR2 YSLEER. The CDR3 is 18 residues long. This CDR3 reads CASSQDLGREGWNTEAFF. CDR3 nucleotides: TGCGCCAGCAGCCAAGATCTTGGCAGGGAGGGATGGAACACTGAAGCTTTCTTT.

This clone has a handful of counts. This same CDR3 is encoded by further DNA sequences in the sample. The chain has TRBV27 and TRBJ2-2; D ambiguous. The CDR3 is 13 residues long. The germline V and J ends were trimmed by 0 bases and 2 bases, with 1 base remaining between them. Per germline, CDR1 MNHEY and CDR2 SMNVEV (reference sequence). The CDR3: CASSLSNTGELFF. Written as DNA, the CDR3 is TGTGCCAGCAGTTTATCAAACACCGGGGAGCTGTTTTTT.

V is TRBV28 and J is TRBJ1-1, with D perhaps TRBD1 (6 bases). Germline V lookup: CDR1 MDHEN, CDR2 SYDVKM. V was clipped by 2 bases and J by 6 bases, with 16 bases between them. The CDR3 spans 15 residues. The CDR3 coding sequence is TGTGCCAGCAGTTTAACACTGCTGGGACACCCTGAAGCTTTCTTT. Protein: CASSLTLLGHPEAFF.

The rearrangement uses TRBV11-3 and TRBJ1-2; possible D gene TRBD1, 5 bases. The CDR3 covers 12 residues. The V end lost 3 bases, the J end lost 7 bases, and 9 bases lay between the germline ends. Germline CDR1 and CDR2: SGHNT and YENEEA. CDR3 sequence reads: CASSLGGGGYTF. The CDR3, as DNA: TGTGCCAGCAGCTTGGGCGGGGGTGGCTACACCTTC.

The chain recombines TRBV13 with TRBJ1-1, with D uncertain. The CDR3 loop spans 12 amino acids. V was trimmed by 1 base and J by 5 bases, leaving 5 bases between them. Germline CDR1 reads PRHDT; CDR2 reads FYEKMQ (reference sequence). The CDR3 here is CASSLEWTEAFF. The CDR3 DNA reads TGTGCCAGCAGCTTAGAGTGGACTGAAGCTTTCTTT.

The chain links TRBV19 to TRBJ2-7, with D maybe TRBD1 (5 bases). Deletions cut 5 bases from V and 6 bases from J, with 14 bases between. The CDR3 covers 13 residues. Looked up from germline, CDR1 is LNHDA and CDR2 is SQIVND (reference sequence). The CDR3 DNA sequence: TGTGCCAGTAGTTCTCCAGGGTATAGCGAGCAGTACTTC. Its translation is CASSSPGYSEQYF.

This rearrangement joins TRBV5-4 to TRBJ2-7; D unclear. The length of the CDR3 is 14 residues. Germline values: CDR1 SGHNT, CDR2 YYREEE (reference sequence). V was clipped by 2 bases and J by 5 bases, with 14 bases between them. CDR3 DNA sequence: TGTGCCAGCAGCTTAGACCAGGCTTTAAACGAGCAGTACTTC. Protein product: CASSLDQALNEQYF. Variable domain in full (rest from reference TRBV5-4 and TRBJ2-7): ETGVTQSPTHLIKTRGQQVTLRCSSQSGHNTVSWYQQALGQGPQFIFQYYREEENGRGNFPPRFSGLQFPNYSSELNVNALELDDSALYLCASSLDQALNEQYFGPGTRLTVT.

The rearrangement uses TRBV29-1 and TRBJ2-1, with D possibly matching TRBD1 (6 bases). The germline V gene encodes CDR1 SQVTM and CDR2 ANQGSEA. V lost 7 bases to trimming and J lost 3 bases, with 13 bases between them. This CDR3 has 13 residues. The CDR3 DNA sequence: TGCAGCGGGGCAGGGGAGTTCTACAATGAGCAGTTCTTC. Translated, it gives CSGAGEFYNEQFF.

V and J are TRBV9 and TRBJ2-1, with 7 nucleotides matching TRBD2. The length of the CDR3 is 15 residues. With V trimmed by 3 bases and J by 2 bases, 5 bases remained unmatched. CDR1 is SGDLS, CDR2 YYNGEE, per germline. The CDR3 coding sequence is TGTGCCAGCAGCGGAGCTAGCGGAGCCTACAATGAGCAGTTCTTC. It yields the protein CASSGASGAYNEQFF.

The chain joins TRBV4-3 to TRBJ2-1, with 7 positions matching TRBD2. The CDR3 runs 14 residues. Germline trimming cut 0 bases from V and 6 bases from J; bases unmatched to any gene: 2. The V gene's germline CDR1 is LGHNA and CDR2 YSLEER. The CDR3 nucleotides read TGCGCCAGCAGCCAAGAGTGGGGGGGCAATGAGCAGTTCTTC. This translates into CASSQEWGGNEQFF.

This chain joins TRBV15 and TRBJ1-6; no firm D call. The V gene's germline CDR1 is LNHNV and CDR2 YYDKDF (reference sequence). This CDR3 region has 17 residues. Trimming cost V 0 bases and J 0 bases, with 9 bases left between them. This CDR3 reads CATSRDRAGSYNSPLHF. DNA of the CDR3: TGTGCCACCAGCAGAGATAGGGCAGGCTCCTATAATTCACCCCTCCACTTT.

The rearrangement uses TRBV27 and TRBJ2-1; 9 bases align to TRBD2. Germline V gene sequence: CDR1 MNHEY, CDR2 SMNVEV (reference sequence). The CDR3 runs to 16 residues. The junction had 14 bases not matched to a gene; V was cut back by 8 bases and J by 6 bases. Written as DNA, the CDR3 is TGTGCCAGCCGACCCTATGGGCTAGCGGGGCCCAATGAGCAGTTCTTC. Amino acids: CASRPYGLAGPNEQFF.

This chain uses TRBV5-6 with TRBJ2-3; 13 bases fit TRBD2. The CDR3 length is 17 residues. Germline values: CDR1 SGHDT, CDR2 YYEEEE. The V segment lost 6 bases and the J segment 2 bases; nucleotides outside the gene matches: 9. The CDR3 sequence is CASKPGLAGTDTDTQYF. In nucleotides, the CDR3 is TGTGCCAGCAAACCGGGACTAGCGGGGACAGACACAGATACGCAGTATTTT.

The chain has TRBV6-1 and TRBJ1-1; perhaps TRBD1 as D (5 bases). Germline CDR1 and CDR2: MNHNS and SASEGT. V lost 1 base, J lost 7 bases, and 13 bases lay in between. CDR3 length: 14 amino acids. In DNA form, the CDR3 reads TGTGCCAGCAGTGAAGGGACATGGGGTTTTGAAGCTTTCTTT. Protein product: CASSEGTWGFEAFF.

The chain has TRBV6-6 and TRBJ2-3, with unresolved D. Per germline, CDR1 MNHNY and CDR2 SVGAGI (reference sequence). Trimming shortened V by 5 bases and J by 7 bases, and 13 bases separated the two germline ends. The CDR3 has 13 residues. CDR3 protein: CASSPPYSNTQYF. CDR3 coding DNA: TGTGCCAGCAGTCCCCCCTACTCTAATACGCAGTATTTT.

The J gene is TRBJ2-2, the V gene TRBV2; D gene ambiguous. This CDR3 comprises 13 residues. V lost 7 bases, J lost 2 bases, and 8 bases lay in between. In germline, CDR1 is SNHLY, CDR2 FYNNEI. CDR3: CASNRINTGELFF. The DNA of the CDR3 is TGTGCCAGCAATAGGATCAACACCGGGGAGCTGTTTTTT. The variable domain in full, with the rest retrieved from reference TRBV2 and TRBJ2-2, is EPEVTQTPSHQVTQMGQEVILRCVPISNHLYFYWYRQILGQKVEFLVSFYNNEISEKSEIFDDQFSVERPDGSNFTLKIRSTKLEDSAMYFCASNRINTGELFFGEGSRLTVL.

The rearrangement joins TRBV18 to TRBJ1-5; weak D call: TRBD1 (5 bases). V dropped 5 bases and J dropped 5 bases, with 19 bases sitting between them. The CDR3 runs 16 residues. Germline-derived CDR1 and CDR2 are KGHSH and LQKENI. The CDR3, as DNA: TGTGCCAGCTCAACGGTGGGGCCCGCGGAGGATCAGCCCCAGCATTTT. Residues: CASSTVGPAEDQPQHF.

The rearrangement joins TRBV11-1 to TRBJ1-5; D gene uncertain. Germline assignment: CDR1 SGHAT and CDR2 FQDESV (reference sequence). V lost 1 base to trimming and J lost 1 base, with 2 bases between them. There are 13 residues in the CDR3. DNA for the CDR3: TGTGCCAGCAGCTTAGACAGCAATCAGCCCCAGCATTTT. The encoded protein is CASSLDSNQPQHF.

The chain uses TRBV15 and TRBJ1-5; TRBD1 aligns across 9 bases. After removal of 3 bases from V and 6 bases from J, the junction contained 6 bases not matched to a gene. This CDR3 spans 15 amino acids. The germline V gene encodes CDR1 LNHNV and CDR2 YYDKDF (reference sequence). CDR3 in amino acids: CATSSRDRALQPQHF. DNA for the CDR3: TGTGCCACCAGCAGCAGGGACAGGGCTCTTCAGCCCCAGCATTTT.

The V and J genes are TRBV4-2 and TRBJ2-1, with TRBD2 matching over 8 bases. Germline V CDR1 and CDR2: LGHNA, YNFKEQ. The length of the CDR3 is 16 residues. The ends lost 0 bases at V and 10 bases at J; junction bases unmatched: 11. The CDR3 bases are TGTGCCAGCAGCCAAGATGCCAGCGGGAGCCCCTCGGAGCAGTTCTTC. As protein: CASSQDASGSPSEQFF.